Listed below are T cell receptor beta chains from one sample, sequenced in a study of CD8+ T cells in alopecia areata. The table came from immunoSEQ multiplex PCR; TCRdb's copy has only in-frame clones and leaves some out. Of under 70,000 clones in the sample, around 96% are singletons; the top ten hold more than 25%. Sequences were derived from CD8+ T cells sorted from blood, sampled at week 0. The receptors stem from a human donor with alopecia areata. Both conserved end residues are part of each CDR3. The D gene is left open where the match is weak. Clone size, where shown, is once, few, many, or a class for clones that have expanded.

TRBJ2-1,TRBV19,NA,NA,CASSIARFSYNEQFF,TGTGCCAGTAGTATAGCCAGGTTCTCCTACAATGAGCAGTTCTTC
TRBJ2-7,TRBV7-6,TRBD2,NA,CASSYGRGGGFEQYF,TGTGCCAGCAGCTACGGGCGGGGGGGCGGCTTCGAGCAGTACTTC
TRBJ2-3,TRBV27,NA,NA,CASSFSGQRTTDTQYF,TGTGCCAGCAGTTTTTCAGGACAGAGGACGACAGATACGCAGTATTTT
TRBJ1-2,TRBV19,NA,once,CASSARGAGGYTF,TGTGCCAGTAGCGCTCGAGGGGCTGGCGGCTACACCTTC
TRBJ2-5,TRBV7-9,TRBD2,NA,CASTNPWRRGAWETQYF,TGTGCCAGCACCAACCCCTGGCGGCGGGGGGCATGGGAGACCCAGTACTTC
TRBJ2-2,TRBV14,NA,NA,CASSPSRTGELFF,TGTGCCAGCAGCCCCTCGAGGACCGGGGAGCTGTTTTTT
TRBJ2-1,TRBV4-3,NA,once,CASSQDLYAEDEQFF,TGCGCCAGCAGCCAAGATCTTTACGCCGAGGATGAGCAGTTCTTC
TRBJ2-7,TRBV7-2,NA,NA,CASSVLKGVDDEQYF,TGTGCCAGCAGCGTACTAAAGGGGGTGGATGACGAGCAGTACTTC
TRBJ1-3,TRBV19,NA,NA,CASVDGSSGNTIYF,TGTGCCTCTGTGGACGGAAGCTCTGGAAACACCATATATTTT
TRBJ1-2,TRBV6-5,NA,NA,CASSLGNYGYTF,TGTGCCAGCAGTTTGGGTAACTATGGCTACACCTTC
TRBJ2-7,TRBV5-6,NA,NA,CASNPSASYEQYF,TGTGCCAGCAACCCTAGTGCCTCCTACGAGCAGTACTTC
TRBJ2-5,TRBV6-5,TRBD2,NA,CASSYGAGGTETQYF,TGTGCCAGCAGTTACGGAGCGGGGGGGACAGAGACCCAGTACTTC
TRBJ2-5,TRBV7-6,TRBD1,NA,CASSLLTGGYQETQYF,TGTGCCAGCAGCTTATTAACAGGGGGTTACCAAGAGACCCAGTACTTC
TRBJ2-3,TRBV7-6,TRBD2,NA,CASSLAGTTTDTQYF,TGTGCCAGCAGCTTAGCGGGGACTACCACAGATACGCAGTATTTT
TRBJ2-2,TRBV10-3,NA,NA,CAISESKGRLGTGELFF,TGTGCCATCAGTGAGTCGAAGGGCCGCCTTGGGACCGGGGAGCTGTTTTTT
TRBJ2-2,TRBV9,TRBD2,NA,CASTGGASGELFF,TGTGCCAGCACGGGAGGGGCGAGCGGGGAGCTGTTTTTT
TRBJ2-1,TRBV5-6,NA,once,CASSSDSYNEQFF,TGTGCCAGCAGCTCCGACAGCTACAATGAGCAGTTCTTC
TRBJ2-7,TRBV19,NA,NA,CASRDSYEQYF,TGTGCCAGTAGGGACAGCTACGAGCAGTACTTC
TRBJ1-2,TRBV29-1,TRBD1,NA,CSVEDRAGGNYGYTF,TGCAGCGTTGAAGATCGCGCAGGGGGGAACTATGGCTACACCTTC
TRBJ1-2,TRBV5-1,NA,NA,CASSLGPGVHYGYTF,TGCGCCAGCAGCTTGGGACCGGGAGTTCACTATGGCTACACCTTC
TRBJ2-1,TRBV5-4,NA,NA,CASGPGTRQFF,TGTGCCAGCGGCCCCGGGACTCGGCAGTTCTTC
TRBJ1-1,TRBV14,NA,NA,CASSQDDPMRAFF,TGTGCCAGCAGCCAAGACGACCCTATGCGAGCTTTCTTT
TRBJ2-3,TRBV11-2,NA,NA,CASSLGYTQYF,TGTGCCAGCAGCTTAGGGTATACGCAGTATTTT
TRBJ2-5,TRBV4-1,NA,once,CASSHGSQETQYF,TGCGCCAGCAGCCACGGATCCCAAGAGACCCAGTACTTC
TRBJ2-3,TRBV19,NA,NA,CASSIVGGSTDTQYF,TGTGCCAGTAGTATAGTCGGAGGGAGCACAGATACGCAGTATTTT
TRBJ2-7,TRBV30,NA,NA,CAWSVRRDEQYF,TGTGCCTGGAGTGTACGCAGGGACGAGCAGTACTTC
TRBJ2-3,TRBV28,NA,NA,CASSSPSERDTIGTDTQYF,TGTGCCAGCAGTTCCCCAAGCGAGCGGGACACTATAGGCACAGATACGCAGTATTTT